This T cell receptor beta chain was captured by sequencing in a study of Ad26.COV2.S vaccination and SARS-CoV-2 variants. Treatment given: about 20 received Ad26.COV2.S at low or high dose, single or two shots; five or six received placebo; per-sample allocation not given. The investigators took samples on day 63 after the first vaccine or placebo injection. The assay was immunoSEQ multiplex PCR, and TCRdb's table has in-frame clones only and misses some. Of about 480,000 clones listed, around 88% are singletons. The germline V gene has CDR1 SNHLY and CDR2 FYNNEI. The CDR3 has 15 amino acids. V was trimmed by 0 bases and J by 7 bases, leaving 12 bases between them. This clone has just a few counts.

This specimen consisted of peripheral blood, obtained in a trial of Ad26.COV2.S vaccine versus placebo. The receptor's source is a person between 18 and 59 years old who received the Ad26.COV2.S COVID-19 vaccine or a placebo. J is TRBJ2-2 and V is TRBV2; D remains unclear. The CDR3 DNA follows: TGTGCCAGCAGTGAAGCGAGGCTACCGCACGGGGAGCTGTTTTTT. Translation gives CASSEARLPHGELFF.